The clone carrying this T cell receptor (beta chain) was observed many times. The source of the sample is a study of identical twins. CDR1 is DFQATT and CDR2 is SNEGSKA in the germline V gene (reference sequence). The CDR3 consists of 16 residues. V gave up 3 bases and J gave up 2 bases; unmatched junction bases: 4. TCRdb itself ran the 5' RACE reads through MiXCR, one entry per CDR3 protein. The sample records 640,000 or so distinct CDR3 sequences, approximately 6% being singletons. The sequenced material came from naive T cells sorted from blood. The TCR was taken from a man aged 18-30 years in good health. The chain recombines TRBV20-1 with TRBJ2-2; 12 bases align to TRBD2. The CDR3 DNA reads TGCAGTGCTAGTGAACTAGCGGGAGGCAACACCGGGGAGCTGTTTTTT. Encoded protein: CSASELAGGNTGELFF.